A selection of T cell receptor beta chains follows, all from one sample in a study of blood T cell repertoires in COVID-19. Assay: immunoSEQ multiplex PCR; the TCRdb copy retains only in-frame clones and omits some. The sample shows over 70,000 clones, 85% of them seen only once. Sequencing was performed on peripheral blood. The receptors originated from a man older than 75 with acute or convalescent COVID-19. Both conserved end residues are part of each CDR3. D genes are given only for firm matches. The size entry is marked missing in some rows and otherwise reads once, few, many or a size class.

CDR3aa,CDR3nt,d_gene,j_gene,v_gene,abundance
CASSRVLEGNTIYF,TGTGCCAGTTCGAGGGTCCTGGAAGGAAACACCATATATTTT,.,TRBJ1-3,TRBV7-9,.
CASSPRTGFNEAFF,TGTGCCAGCAGCCCCAGGACAGGTTTTAATGAAGCTTTCTTT,TRBD1,TRBJ1-1,TRBV7-9,.
CASSLRQGGNEKLFF,TGTGCCAGCAGCCTCAGACAGGGGGGGAATGAAAAACTGTTTTTT,TRBD1,TRBJ1-4,TRBV5-4,.
CAIARDRGEKLFF,TGTGCCATCGCCAGGGACAGGGGCGAAAAACTGTTTTTT,TRBD1,TRBJ1-4,TRBV10-3,.
CASSPGIAGGIRNEQFF,TGTGCCAGCAGCCCAGGTATAGCGGGAGGGATTCGTAATGAGCAGTTCTTC,TRBD2,TRBJ2-1,TRBV5-4,.
CASSPPGGLYGYTF,TGTGCCAGCAGTCCCCCGGGGGGGCTCTATGGCTACACCTTC,.,TRBJ1-2,TRBV28,.
CASSLGLTGELFF,TGTGCCAGCAGTTTAGGGCTTACCGGGGAGCTGTTTTTT,.,TRBJ2-2,TRBV28,.
CASSPAGTYEQYF,TGTGCCAGCTCACCGGCAGGGACCTACGAGCAGTACTTC,.,TRBJ2-7,TRBV18,.
CASSGQDTGELFF,TGTGCCAGCAGTGGACAGGACACCGGGGAGCTGTTTTTT,.,TRBJ2-2,TRBV6-4,.
CASSPGQGGETQYF,TGTGCCAGCAGCCCGGGACAGGGGGGAGAGACCCAGTACTTC,TRBD1,TRBJ2-5,TRBV3-1/TRBV3-2,.
CASSSPTGGQVQPQHF,TGTGCCAGCAGCTCACCGACAGGGGGCCAAGTCCAGCCCCAGCATTTT,TRBD1,TRBJ1-5,TRBV7-2,once
CASSPPGTEGYEQFF,TGTGCCAGCAGCCCACCCGGGACTGAAGGGTATGAGCAGTTCTTC,.,TRBJ2-1,TRBV7-2,.
CASSVTGGHQPQHF,TGTGCCAGCAGCGTGACAGGGGGCCATCAGCCCCAGCATTTT,TRBD1,TRBJ1-5,TRBV5-6,.
CASSPNSGGTDTQYF,TGTGCCAGCAGCCCGAATAGCGGGGGGACAGATACGCAGTATTTT,TRBD2,TRBJ2-3,TRBV7-3,.
CASSLGKGRNEQFF,TGTGCCAGCAGCTTAGGGAAGGGGCGCAATGAGCAGTTCTTC,.,TRBJ2-1,TRBV11-2,.
CASRPGQGRDEQYF,TGTGCCAGCAGGCCCGGACAGGGTAGGGACGAGCAGTACTTC,TRBD1,TRBJ2-7,TRBV28,.
CASSRVLAGAAGELFF,TGCGCCAGCAGCCGAGTACTAGCGGGAGCGGCCGGGGAGCTGTTTTTT,TRBD2,TRBJ2-2,TRBV4-3,.
CASSPAGGKETQYF,TGTGCCAGCAGCCCGGCGGGGGGGAAAGAGACCCAGTACTTC,TRBD2,TRBJ2-5,TRBV5-5,once
CASSQERSLWTVPYGYTF,TGCGCCAGCAGCCAGGAGCGCTCTCTGTGGACAGTCCCATATGGCTACACCTTC,.,TRBJ1-2,TRBV4-3,.
CASSPGLAGVEETQYF,TGCGCCAGCAGCCCAGGACTAGCGGGAGTAGAAGAGACCCAGTACTTC,TRBD2,TRBJ2-5,TRBV5-1,few
CASSPWTGQGTEAFF,TGTGCCAGCAGCCCTTGGACAGGGCAGGGGACTGAAGCTTTCTTT,TRBD1,TRBJ1-1,TRBV5-5,.
CASQRGGRAVGEQFF,TGTGCCAGCCAACGGGGGGGGAGGGCCGTGGGTGAGCAGTTCTTC,TRBD2,TRBJ2-1,TRBV3-1/TRBV3-2,once
CASSQESRGNEKLFF,TGTGCCAGCAGCCAAGAAAGCAGGGGAAATGAAAAACTGTTTTTT,.,TRBJ1-4,TRBV3-1/TRBV3-2,once
CASISGGQGRSPLHF,TGTGCCAGCATTTCAGGGGGGCAGGGAAGGTCACCCCTCCACTTT,TRBD1,TRBJ1-6,TRBV28,.
CASSRIDRGNTEAFF,TGTGCCAGCAGTCGTATTGACAGGGGGAACACTGAAGCTTTCTTT,TRBD1,TRBJ1-1,TRBV5-6,.
CASSQEPDVYEQYF,TGCGCCAGCAGCCAAGAACCAGATGTCTACGAGCAGTACTTC,.,TRBJ2-7,TRBV4-1,.
CASSAAGAEGTEAFF,TGTGCCAGCAGCGCCGCAGGGGCAGAAGGAACTGAAGCTTTCTTT,.,TRBJ1-1,TRBV7-2,.
CASSVAPGQASNYGYTF,TGTGCCAGCAGCGTAGCGCCGGGACAGGCCTCAAACTATGGCTACACCTTC,TRBD1,TRBJ1-2,TRBV9,.
CASSSTRGGETQYF,TGTGCCAGCAGCTCCACCAGGGGTGGAGAGACCCAGTACTTC,.,TRBJ2-5,TRBV6-6,.
CASMSPGLSYEQYF,TGTGCCAGCATGTCCCCGGGACTGTCCTACGAGCAGTACTTC,.,TRBJ2-7,TRBV6-5,.
CASSRRDREETQYF,TGTGCCAGCAGTCGCCGGGACAGGGAAGAGACCCAGTACTTC,TRBD1,TRBJ2-5,TRBV6-5,.
CSVSGTATYNEQFF,TGCAGCGTGTCCGGGACAGCGACCTACAATGAGCAGTTCTTC,TRBD1,TRBJ2-1,TRBV29-1,.
CASSLLRMDPRSGELFF,TGTGCCAGCAGCCTCCTAAGGATGGATCCCAGGTCCGGGGAGCTGTTTTTT,.,TRBJ2-2,TRBV7-3,.
CASGPGKGLYNNEQFF,TGTGCTAGTGGTCCCGGGAAGGGACTCTACAACAATGAGCAGTTCTTC,.,TRBJ2-1,TRBV12-5,.
CASSVLVGSVTDTQYF,TGTGCCAGCAGCGTATTGGTTGGGAGTGTCACAGATACGCAGTATTTT,.,TRBJ2-3,TRBV7-7,.
CASSQRDRGPEKLFF,TGCGCCAGCAGCCAACGGGACAGGGGGCCTGAAAAACTGTTTTTT,TRBD1,TRBJ1-4,TRBV4-3,.
CATSEEGRGGYTF,TGTGCCACCAGTGAAGAGGGGCGGGGTGGCTACACCTTC,.,TRBJ1-2,TRBV24-1,.
CASSENRGQEQYF,TGTGCCAGCAGTGAGAACAGGGGTCAAGAGCAGTACTTC,TRBD1,TRBJ2-7,TRBV2,.
CASSSGQGAAYDGYTF,TGTGCCAGCAGCTCAGGACAGGGGGCGGCCTATGATGGCTACACCTTC,TRBD1,TRBJ1-2,TRBV5-4,.
CASSDTQGGYNSPLHF,TGTGCCAGCAGTGATACACAGGGCGGCTATAATTCACCCCTCCACTTT,.,TRBJ1-6,TRBV6-1,.
CASSGRRGQDLGTQYF,TGTGCCAGCAGTGGAAGGAGAGGGCAGGATCTCGGTACGCAGTATTTT,.,TRBJ2-3,TRBV7-2,.
CASSLLAGDLNEQFF,TGTGCCAGCAGCTTACTAGCGGGCGATCTCAATGAGCAGTTCTTC,TRBD2,TRBJ2-1,TRBV6-5,.
CAISDTSGASYEQYF,TGTGCCATCAGTGATACTAGCGGGGCCTCCTACGAGCAGTACTTC,TRBD2,TRBJ2-7,TRBV10-3,.
CATSPNTGTVLSEAFF,TGTGCCACCAGTCCCAATACCGGGACAGTGCTTTCTGAAGCTTTCTTT,TRBD1,TRBJ1-1,TRBV24-1,.
CASSGQGLDTGELFF,TGTGCCAGTAGTGGACAGGGTTTGGACACCGGGGAGCTGTTTTTT,TRBD1,TRBJ2-2,TRBV19,.
CASSYRLAGVGETQYF,TGTGCCAGCAGTTACAGGCTAGCGGGGGTGGGGGAGACCCAGTACTTC,TRBD2,TRBJ2-5,TRBV6-5,.
CASSFRDRGNYGYTF,TGTGCCAGCAGCTTTCGGGACAGGGGTAACTATGGCTACACCTTC,TRBD1,TRBJ1-2,TRBV7-8,few
CASSIDREQNYGYTF,TGTGCCAGTAGTATAGATCGAGAACAGAACTATGGCTACACCTTC,.,TRBJ1-2,TRBV19,.
CASSHLSDPSGSFF,TGTGCCAGCAGCCACTTGTCGGATCCGTCGGGTTCTTTCTTT,.,TRBJ1-1,TRBV5-8,.
CASSFTTGGLYEQYF,TGTGCCAGCAGTTTTACCACGGGGGGCCTCTACGAGCAGTACTTC,.,TRBJ2-7,TRBV27,.
CASSTPDYYNYGYTF,TGTGCCAGTAGTACCCCGGATTACTACAACTATGGCTACACCTTC,.,TRBJ1-2,TRBV19,.